The rows below give T cell receptor beta chains drawn from one sample of a study of shared clonotypes between healthy human individuals. Generated by immunoSEQ multiplex PCR, the TCRdb table keeps only in-frame clones and is missing some. Here the sample spans fewer than 700,000 clones, roughly 95% being singletons. The sequenced sample consisted of naive CD8+ T cells sorted from blood. The source of these receptors is a woman aged 25-40 years in good health. Both conserved end residues are part of each CDR3. A D gene is named only where the DNA matches it firmly. Rows give clone size only sometimes, using once, few, many, or a class for an expanded clone.

j_gene,abundance,d_gene,v_gene,CDR3aa,CDR3nt
TRBJ1-1,once,-,TRBV7-6,CASSSTEQENTEAFF,TGTGCCAGCAGCTCCACTGAACAGGAGAACACTGAAGCTTTCTTT
TRBJ1-5,-,TRBD1,TRBV28,CASRRTGDQPQHF,TGTGCCAGCCGGCGAACAGGGGATCAGCCCCAGCATTTT
TRBJ2-7,-,TRBD1,TRBV28,CASSPSFGTGTYEQYF,TGTGCCAGCAGTCCGAGCTTCGGGACAGGTACCTACGAGCAGTACTTC
TRBJ2-7,-,TRBD2,TRBV6-5,CASSTPLAYEQYF,TGTGCCAGCAGTACTCCACTAGCGTACGAGCAGTACTTC
TRBJ2-3,-,-,TRBV28,CASSYTTSTDTQYF,TGTGCCAGCAGCTACACAACAAGCACAGATACGCAGTATTTT
TRBJ2-3,-,TRBD2,TRBV19,CASSPDPSGLEGASTDTQYF,TGTGCCAGTAGCCCGGACCCCTCGGGACTAGAGGGAGCTAGCACAGATACGCAGTATTTT
TRBJ2-2,-,-,TRBV7-8,CASSFSLGGTGELFF,TGTGCCAGCAGCTTCTCCCTTGGCGGGACCGGGGAGCTGTTTTTT
TRBJ2-3,-,TRBD2,TRBV5-1,CASSLALAGEYTDTQYF,TGCGCCAGCAGCTTGGCCCTAGCGGGAGAGTACACAGATACGCAGTATTTT
TRBJ1-2,few,-,TRBV2,CASTGDNYGYTF,TGTGCCAGCACGGGGGACAACTATGGCTACACCTTC
TRBJ2-1,-,-,TRBV11-2,CASSLGWGSGANEQFF,TGTGCCAGCAGCTTAGGGTGGGGCTCCGGCGCGAATGAGCAGTTCTTC
TRBJ2-7,-,TRBD2,TRBV2,CASSETYPKPGLAAHYEQYF,TGTGCCAGCAGTGAAACGTATCCCAAGCCGGGACTAGCGGCACACTACGAGCAGTACTTC
TRBJ2-5,-,-,TRBV29-1,CSVEGNEETQYF,TGCAGCGTTGAGGGAAATGAGGAGACCCAGTACTTC